These T cell receptor beta chains were read from a single sample in a study of blood T cells in healthy people across ages. TCRdb re-derived calls from the 5' RACE reads in MiXCR, one entry per CDR3 protein. The table records fewer than 800,000 distinct CDR3 sequences, 25% of them present only once. The same specimen was also included in a second study, on T cells of mothers and their children.

Sequencing used blood. The receptors originated from a boy younger than 18 in good health. The CDR3 runs from the conserved cysteine through the conserved F or W. A D gene is named only where the DNA matches it firmly. Part of the rows lack a size; the others show once, few, many or a class for expanded clones.

D gene	clone size	V gene	J gene	CDR3 protein	CDR3 DNA
TRBD2	few	TRBV20-1	TRBJ2-7	CSARLAGGTYEQYF	TGCAGTGCTAGACTTGCGGGGGGCACCTACGAGCAGTACTTC
TRBD2	few	TRBV11-1	TRBJ2-5	CASSLATEPGLAGGPVETQYF	TGTGCCAGCAGCTTAGCGACGGAACCCGGGCTAGCGGGAGGGCCGGTGGAGACCCAGTACTTC
TRBD1	-	TRBV7-2	TRBJ2-7	CASSLDRVTYEQYF	TGTGCCAGCAGCCTCGACAGGGTAACCTACGAGCAGTACTTC
-	few	TRBV7-8	TRBJ2-5	CASSQNLQGPKTQYF	TGTGCCAGCAGCCAAAATCTTCAGGGGCCCAAGACCCAGTACTTC
TRBD2	-	TRBV29-1	TRBJ2-1	CSVTGLAGVYEQFF	TGCAGCGTGACGGGACTAGCGGGAGTATATGAGCAGTTCTTC
-	many	TRBV12-3/TRBV12-4	TRBJ1-3	CASSFGSSGNTIYF	TGTGCCAGCAGTTTTGGCAGCTCTGGAAACACCATATATTTT
TRBD2	once	TRBV20-1	TRBJ2-1	CSARVLAGVDEQFF	TGCAGTGCTAGAGTACTAGCGGGGGTGGATGAGCAGTTCTTC
TRBD2	few	TRBV20-1	TRBJ2-7	CSARAMTSGGERSYEQYF	TGCAGTGCTAGAGCTATGACTAGCGGGGGCGAACGCTCCTACGAGCAGTACTTC
-	-	TRBV9	TRBJ2-7	CASSVGTDPYEQYF	TGTGCCAGCAGCGTAGGCACAGATCCCTACGAGCAGTACTTC
TRBD1	-	TRBV19	TRBJ2-5	CASSDNRGLWETQYF	TGTGCCAGTAGTGACAACAGGGGGCTTTGGGAGACCCAGTACTTC
-	few	TRBV29-1	TRBJ2-5	CSVGGTGTRETQYF	TGCAGCGTGGGGGGTACAGGGACCCGGGAGACCCAGTACTTC
-	-	TRBV7-9	TRBJ1-4	CASSSHRATNEKLFF	TGTGCCAGCAGCTCGCACAGGGCAACTAATGAAAAACTGTTTTTT
TRBD2	few	TRBV2	TRBJ2-5	CASSELLAEETQYF	TGTGCCAGCAGTGAGTTGCTAGCGGAAGAGACCCAGTACTTC
-	-	TRBV20-1	TRBJ2-7	CSAPRGNRYEQYF	TGCAGTGCTCCGAGGGGTAATCGCTACGAGCAGTACTTC
-	-	TRBV7-6	TRBJ1-4	CASRTGRDPNEKLFF	TGTGCCAGCAGAACAGGCCGGGACCCTAATGAAAAACTGTTTTTT
TRBD1	few	TRBV12-3/TRBV12-4	TRBJ1-6	CASSLTGKHSPLHF	TGTGCCAGCAGCTTGACAGGGAAACATTCACCCCTCCACTTT
TRBD2	-	TRBV7-3	TRBJ2-5	CASSLFGGGPETQYF	TGTGCCAGCAGCTTATTCGGGGGAGGGCCGGAGACCCAGTACTTC
TRBD2	-	TRBV12-3/TRBV12-4	TRBJ2-7	CASSPLAGGGFLGYEQYF	TGTGCCAGCAGTCCGCTAGCGGGAGGGGGTTTTCTTGGATACGAGCAGTACTTC
-	many	TRBV7-3	TRBJ2-2	CASSLLRGNTGELFF	TGTGCCAGCAGCTTATTGAGGGGGAACACCGGGGAGCTGTTTTTT
TRBD1	few	TRBV12-5	TRBJ2-7	CASGAPGTGAYEQYF	TGTGCTAGTGGTGCGCCGGGGACAGGGGCCTACGAGCAGTACTTC
-	-	TRBV10-3	TRBJ2-3	CAIRTGELRDTQYF	TGTGCCATCAGAACGGGAGAACTCCGAGATACGCAGTATTTT
TRBD2	-	TRBV15	TRBJ2-3	CATREREADTQYF	TGTGCCACCAGAGAGCGGGAGGCCGATACGCAGTATTTT
-	-	TRBV11-2	TRBJ2-3	CASSLDGTPPDTQYF	TGTGCCAGCAGCTTAGACGGGACGCCTCCAGATACGCAGTATTTT
-	few	TRBV10-3	TRBJ2-5	CAIAAGAGETQYF	TGTGCCATCGCGGCGGGGGCCGGAGAGACCCAGTACTTC
TRBD2	-	TRBV6-5	TRBJ2-7	CASSYSGTAGEEQYF	TGTGCCAGCAGTTACTCCGGGACGGCGGGGGAAGAGCAGTACTTC
-	few	TRBV12-3/TRBV12-4	TRBJ2-3	CASRLGTTRSRATQYF	TGTGCCAGCAGACTTGGGACCACAAGATCGCGAGCTACGCAGTATTTT
-	-	TRBV7-9	TRBJ2-5	CASSSRPSQETQYF	TGCGCCAGCAGCTCCCGACCCTCCCAGGAGACCCAGTACTTC
-	few	TRBV29-1	TRBJ2-2	CSVLHTGELFF	TGCAGCGTTCTCCACACCGGGGAGCTGTTTTTT
-	-	TRBV21-1	TRBJ2-7	CASSKPGLAGFVLSGNEQYF	TGTGCCAGCAGCAAACCGGGACTAGCGGGGTTCGTCCTTTCGGGGAACGAGCAGTACTTC
-	few	TRBV20-1	TRBJ1-4	CSARSALNEKLFF	TGCAGTGCTAGATCAGCATTAAATGAAAAACTGTTTTTT
-	few	TRBV29-1	TRBJ1-2	CSVLEQGGEGYTF	TGCAGCGTTCTTGAACAGGGCGGGGAAGGCTACACCTTC
TRBD1	many	TRBV5-1	TRBJ2-5	CASSSGQQETQYF	TGTGCCAGCAGCTCGGGACAGCAAGAGACCCAGTACTTC
-	-	TRBV20-1	TRBJ1-4	CSARMWDGEKLFF	TGCAGTGCTAGAATGTGGGACGGTGAAAAACTGTTTTTT
TRBD1	few	TRBV11-2	TRBJ2-7	CASSNTGGSSYEQYF	TGTGCCAGCAGCAACACAGGGGGTAGCTCCTACGAGCAGTACTTC
-	-	TRBV4-1	TRBJ1-6	CASSQEWRRGPLHF	TGCGCCAGCAGCCAAGAGTGGAGAAGGGGTCCCCTCCACTTT
-	few	TRBV7-2	TRBJ2-4	CASSLGGTHGGIQYF	TGTGCCAGCAGCTTAGGCGGGACTCACGGAGGCATTCAGTACTTC
-	few	TRBV9	TRBJ2-1	CASQRATSYNEQFF	TGTGCCAGCCAACGAGCGACCTCCTACAATGAGCAGTTCTTC
-	-	TRBV19	TRBJ1-1	CASSTTPGAGEAFF	TGTGCCAGTAGTACCACCCCAGGGGCTGGTGAAGCTTTCTTT
-	few	TRBV4-3	TRBJ1-1	CASSPGAAAEAFF	TGCGCCAGCAGCCCAGGGGCTGCTGCTGAAGCTTTCTTT
-	few	TRBV7-2	TRBJ1-5	CASSLGTASPNQPQHF	TGTGCCAGCAGCTTAGGGACAGCCTCCCCCAATCAGCCCCAGCATTTT
-	-	TRBV12-3/TRBV12-4	TRBJ2-4	CVSSLGGSKETKNIQYF	TGTGTCAGCAGTTTAGGGGGGAGTAAGGAAACCAAAAACATTCAGTACTTC
-	-	TRBV20-1	TRBJ2-1	CSASSPRGNEQFF	TGCAGTGCCAGTAGCCCCCGGGGGAATGAGCAGTTCTTC
-	few	TRBV2	TRBJ1-6	CASSDGSRAHSPLHF	TGTGCCAGCAGTGACGGTTCCAGGGCCCATTCACCCCTCCACTTT
-	-	TRBV12-3/TRBV12-4	TRBJ2-5	CASTTWGETQYF	TGTGCCAGCACCACCTGGGGGGAGACCCAGTACTTC
-	few	TRBV5-1	TRBJ1-4	CASSQGTPNEKLFF	TGCGCCAGCAGCCAGGGGACACCGAATGAAAAACTGTTTTTT
TRBD1	few	TRBV9	TRBJ1-3	CASSLRTGTDTIYF	TGTGCCAGCAGCCTCCGGACAGGGACGGACACCATATATTTT
-	-	TRBV11-1	TRBJ1-2	CASSPTPQYGYTF	TGTGCCAGCAGCCCGACGCCTCAGTATGGCTACACCTTC
-	few	TRBV12-3/TRBV12-4	TRBJ1-2	CASSFQGHYGYTF	TGTGCCAGCAGTTTTCAGGGGCATTATGGCTACACCTTC
TRBD2	once	TRBV7-9	TRBJ2-5	CASSPLSGTYETQYF	TGTGCCAGCAGCCCGCTTAGCGGGACCTACGAGACCCAGTACTTC
-	few	TRBV29-1	TRBJ1-2	CSASRQASNYGYTF	TGCAGCGCTTCCCGACAGGCGTCCAACTATGGCTACACCTTC
TRBD1	-	TRBV6-6	TRBJ2-5	CASSTRQGGRETQYF	TGTGCCAGCAGTACCCGACAGGGGGGACGGGAGACCCAGTACTTC
-	-	TRBV9	TRBJ1-4	CASSPRPLLSTNEKLFF	TGTGCCAGCAGCCCGCGGCCCCTTTTGTCTACTAATGAAAAACTGTTTTTT
-	-	TRBV11-2	TRBJ2-7	CASSPIRGSSYEQYF	TGTGCCAGCAGCCCTATTAGGGGGAGCTCCTACGAGCAGTACTTC